This T cell receptor beta chain appears in the sequencing data of a study of shared clonotypes between healthy human individuals. The donor cohort consisted entirely of Caucasian adults residing in Nashville, Tennessee. A CD45RA-negative memory subset and a CD45RA+ naive subset were separated from the CD4+ cells. Each PCR replicate from the sorted subsets contained 200 to 250 ng DNA, which is some 31,000 T cell genomes. Produced via immunoSEQ multiplex PCR; TCRdb's table is partial and in-frame only. Here the sample spans about 980,000 clones, around three quarters being singletons. This CDR3 has 16 residues. The ends were cut back, 0 bases at V and 6 bases at J, with 17 bases in the middle. From germline, CDR1 is SEHNR and CDR2 FQNEAQ (reference sequence).

Specimen: memory CD4+ T cells sorted from blood. Indicated subset: CD45RA-negative fraction. This receptor was taken from a young man in good health. The chain has TRBV7-9 and TRBJ2-5; D uncertain. The CDR3 is CASSLAVGGPAKTQYF. The CDR3 DNA is TGTGCCAGCAGCTTAGCCGTCGGCGGTCCTGCGAAGACCCAGTACTTC.